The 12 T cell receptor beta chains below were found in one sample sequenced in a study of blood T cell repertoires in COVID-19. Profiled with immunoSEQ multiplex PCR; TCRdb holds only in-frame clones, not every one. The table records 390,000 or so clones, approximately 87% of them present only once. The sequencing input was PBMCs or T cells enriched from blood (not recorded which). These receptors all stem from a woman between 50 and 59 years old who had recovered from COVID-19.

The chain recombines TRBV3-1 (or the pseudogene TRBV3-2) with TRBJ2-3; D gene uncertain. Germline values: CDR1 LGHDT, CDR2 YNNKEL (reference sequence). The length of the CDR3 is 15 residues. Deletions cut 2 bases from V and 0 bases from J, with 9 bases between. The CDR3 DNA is TGTGCCAGCAGCCAACAAGCGTCGAGCACAGATACGCAGTATTTT. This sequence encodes CASSQQASSTDTQYF.

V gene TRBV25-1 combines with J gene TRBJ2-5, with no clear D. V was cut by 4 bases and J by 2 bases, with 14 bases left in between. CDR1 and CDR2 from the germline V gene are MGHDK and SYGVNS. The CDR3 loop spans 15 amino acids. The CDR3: CASSAYRIRQETQYF. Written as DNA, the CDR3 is TGTGCCAGCAGTGCCTATCGTATAAGACAAGAGACCCAGTACTTC.

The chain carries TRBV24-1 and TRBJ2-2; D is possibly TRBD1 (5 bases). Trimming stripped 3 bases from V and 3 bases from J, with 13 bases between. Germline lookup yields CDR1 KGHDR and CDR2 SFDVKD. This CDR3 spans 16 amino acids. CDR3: CATSDLPVRDTGELFF. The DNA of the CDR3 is TGTGCCACCAGTGATCTCCCAGTCAGGGACACCGGGGAGCTGTTTTTT.

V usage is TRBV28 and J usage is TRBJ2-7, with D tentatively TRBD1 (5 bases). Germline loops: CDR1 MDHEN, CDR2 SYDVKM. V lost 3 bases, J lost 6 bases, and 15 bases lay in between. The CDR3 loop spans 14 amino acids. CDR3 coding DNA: TGTGCCAGCAGTTTCTCCAGGGCACCTATCGAGCAGTACTTC. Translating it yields CASSFSRAPIEQYF. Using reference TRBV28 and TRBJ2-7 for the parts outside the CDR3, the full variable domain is DVKVTQSSRYLVKRTGEKVFLECVQDMDHENMFWYRQDPGLGLRLIYFSYDVKMKEKGDIPEGYSVSREKKERFSLILESASTNQTSMYLCASSFSRAPIEQYFGPGTRLTVT.

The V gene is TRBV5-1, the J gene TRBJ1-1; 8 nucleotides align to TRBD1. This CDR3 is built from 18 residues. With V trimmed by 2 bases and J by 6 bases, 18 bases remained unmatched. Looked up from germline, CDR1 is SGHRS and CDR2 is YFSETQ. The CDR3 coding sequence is TGCGCCAGCAGCTTCCGGGCCCCCGGACAGGGATCTTACCCTGAAGCTTTCTTT. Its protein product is CASSFRAPGQGSYPEAFF.

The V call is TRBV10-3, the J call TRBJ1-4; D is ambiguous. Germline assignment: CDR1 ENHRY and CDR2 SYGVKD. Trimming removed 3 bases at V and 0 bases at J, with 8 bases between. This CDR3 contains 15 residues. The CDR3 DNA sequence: TGTGCCATCAGTGACAGGTCGGCAACTAATGAAAAACTGTTTTTT. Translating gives CAISDRSATNEKLFF.

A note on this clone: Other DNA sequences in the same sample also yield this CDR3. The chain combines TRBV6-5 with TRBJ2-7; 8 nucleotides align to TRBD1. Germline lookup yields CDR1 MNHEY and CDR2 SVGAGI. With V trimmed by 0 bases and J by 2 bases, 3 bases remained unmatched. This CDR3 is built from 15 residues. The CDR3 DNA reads TGTGCCAGCAGTTACTCCGGACAGGGCACCTACGAGCAGTACTTC. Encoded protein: CASSYSGQGTYEQYF.

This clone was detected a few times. CDR3 sequence reads: CAWKRSKGYTF. As DNA, the CDR3 is TGTGCCTGGAAGCGGTCTAAGGGCTACACCTTC. The V call is TRBV30, the J call TRBJ1-2; no reliable D call. The CDR3 covers 11 residues. V was cut by 4 bases and J by 8 bases, with 11 bases left in between. Looked up from germline, CDR1 is GTSNPN and CDR2 is SVGIG (reference sequence).

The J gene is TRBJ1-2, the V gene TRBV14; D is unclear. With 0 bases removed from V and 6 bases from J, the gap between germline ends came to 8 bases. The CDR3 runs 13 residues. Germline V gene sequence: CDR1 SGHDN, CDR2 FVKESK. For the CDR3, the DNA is TGTGCCAGCAGCCAAGACCCCTACCATGGCTACACCTTC. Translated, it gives CASSQDPYHGYTF.

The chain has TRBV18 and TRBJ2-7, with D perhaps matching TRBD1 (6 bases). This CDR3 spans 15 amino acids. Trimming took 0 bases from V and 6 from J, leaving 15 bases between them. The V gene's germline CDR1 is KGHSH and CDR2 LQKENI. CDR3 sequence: CASSPPRTVGSEQYF. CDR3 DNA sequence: TGTGCCAGCTCACCACCGAGGACAGTCGGGTCCGAGCAGTACTTC.

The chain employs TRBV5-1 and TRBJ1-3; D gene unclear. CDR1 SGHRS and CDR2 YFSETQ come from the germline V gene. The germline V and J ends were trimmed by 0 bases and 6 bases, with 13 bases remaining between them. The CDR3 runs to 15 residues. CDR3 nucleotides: TGCGCCAGCAGCTTGGCCTCAGGTTTCGAAAACACCATATATTTT. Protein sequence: CASSLASGFENTIYF.

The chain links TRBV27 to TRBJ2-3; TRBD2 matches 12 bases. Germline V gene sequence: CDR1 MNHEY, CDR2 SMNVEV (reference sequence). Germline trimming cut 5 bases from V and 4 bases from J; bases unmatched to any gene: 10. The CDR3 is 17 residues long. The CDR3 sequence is CASSLVLAGGPADTQYF. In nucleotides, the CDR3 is TGTGCCAGCAGTCTGGTGCTAGCGGGGGGGCCGGCAGATACGCAGTATTTT.